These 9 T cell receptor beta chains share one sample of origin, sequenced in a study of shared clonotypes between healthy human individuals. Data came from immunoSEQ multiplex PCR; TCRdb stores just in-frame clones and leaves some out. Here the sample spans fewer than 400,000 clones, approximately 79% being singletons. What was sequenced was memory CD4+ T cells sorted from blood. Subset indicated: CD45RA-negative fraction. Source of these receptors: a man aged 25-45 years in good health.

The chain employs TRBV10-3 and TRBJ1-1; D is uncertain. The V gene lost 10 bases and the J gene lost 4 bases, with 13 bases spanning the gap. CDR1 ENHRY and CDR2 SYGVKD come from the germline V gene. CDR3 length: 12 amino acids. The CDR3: CASNQRGTEAFF. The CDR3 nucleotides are TGTGCCAGCAATCAAAGAGGCACTGAAGCTTTCTTT.

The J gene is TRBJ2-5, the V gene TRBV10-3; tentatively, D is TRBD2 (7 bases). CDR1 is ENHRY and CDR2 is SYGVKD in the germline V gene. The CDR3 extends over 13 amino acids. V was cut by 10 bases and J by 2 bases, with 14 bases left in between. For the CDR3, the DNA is TGTGCCAGTCACGGGGGGCTTCAAGAGACCCAGTACTTC. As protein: CASHGGLQETQYF.

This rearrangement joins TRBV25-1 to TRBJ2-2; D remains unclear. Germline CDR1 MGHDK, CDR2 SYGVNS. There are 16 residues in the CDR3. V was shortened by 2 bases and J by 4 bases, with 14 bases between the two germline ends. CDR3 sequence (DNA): TGTGCCAGCAGTGAACTGCCGGTCCCCTCCACCGGGGAGCTGTTTTTT. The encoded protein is CASSELPVPSTGELFF.

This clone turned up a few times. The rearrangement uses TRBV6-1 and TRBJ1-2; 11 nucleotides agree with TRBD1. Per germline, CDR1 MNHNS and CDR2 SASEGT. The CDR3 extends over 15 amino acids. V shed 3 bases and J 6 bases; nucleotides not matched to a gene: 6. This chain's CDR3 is CASSEPGQGVNGYTF. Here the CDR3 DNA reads TGTGCCAGCAGTGAGCCGGGACAGGGGGTCAATGGCTACACCTTC.

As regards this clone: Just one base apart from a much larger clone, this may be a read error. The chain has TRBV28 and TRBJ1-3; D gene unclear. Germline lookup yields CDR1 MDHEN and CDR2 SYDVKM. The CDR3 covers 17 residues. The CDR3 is CASSSRAPRPSENTIYF. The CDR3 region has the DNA TGTGCCAGCAGTTCTCGGGCTCCAAGACCCTCTGAAAACACCATATATTTT.

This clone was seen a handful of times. CDR3 region: CSASSGYGYTF. In nucleotides, the CDR3 is TGCAGTGCTAGTTCAGGGTATGGCTACACCTTC. The V call is TRBV20-1, the J call TRBJ1-2, with TRBD1 as a possible D gene (5 bases). V shed 3 bases and J shed 5 bases, with 7 bases lying between them. Germline CDR1 DFQATT, CDR2 SNEGSKA (reference sequence). The CDR3 runs 11 residues.

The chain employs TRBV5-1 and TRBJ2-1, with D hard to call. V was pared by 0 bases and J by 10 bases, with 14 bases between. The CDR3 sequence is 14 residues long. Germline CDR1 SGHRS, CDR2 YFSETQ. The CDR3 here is CASSLGLDPLEQFF. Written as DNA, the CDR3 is TGCGCCAGCAGCTTGGGTCTAGATCCCCTCGAGCAGTTCTTC.

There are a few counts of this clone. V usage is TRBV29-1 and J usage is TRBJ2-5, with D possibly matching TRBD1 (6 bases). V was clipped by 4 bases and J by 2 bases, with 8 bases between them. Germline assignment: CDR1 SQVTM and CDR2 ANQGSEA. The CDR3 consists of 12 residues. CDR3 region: CSVGTDQETQYF. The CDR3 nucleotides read TGCAGCGTTGGGACAGATCAAGAGACCCAGTACTTC.

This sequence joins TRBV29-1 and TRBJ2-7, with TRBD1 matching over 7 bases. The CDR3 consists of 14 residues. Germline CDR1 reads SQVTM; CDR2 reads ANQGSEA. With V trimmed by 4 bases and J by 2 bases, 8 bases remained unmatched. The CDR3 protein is CSVGEPGQTYEQYF. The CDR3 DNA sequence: TGCAGCGTTGGGGAACCGGGACAGACCTACGAGCAGTACTTC.